The following is a T cell receptor beta chain sequence with its context. Its binding antigen is unknown. No per-base quality is available; no much larger clone lies one base away. TCR CDR3 regions were amplified from genomic DNA by multiplex PCR using the deep immunoSEQ assay. Genomic DNA extracted from each cell subset was distributed evenly over all wells of several immunoSEQ 96-well plates, and each plate served as one replicate. For sorted subsets, each replicate PCR was loaded with 150 to 250 ng genomic DNA, equivalent to approximately 33,000 T cell genomes. Purified libraries were quantified with a Qubit 3.0 fluorometer, sized on a Bioanalyzer 2100, and re-quantified with the KAPA Library Quantification kit. Every immunoSEQ 96-well plate was sequenced on a dedicated single-read 150-cycle Illumina NextSeq 550 flow cell. The source study handled its data this way. Because the immunoSEQ output held only junctional sequences and lacked quality scores, the filtering could not match the filtering applied to full-length reads. To assign V/J genes and CDR3, sequences were annotated against IMGT germline references using PyIR, a Python wrapper for IgBLAST v1.9. Reads were removed for weak V/J assignments (E-value above 1e-6), missing CDR3, stop codons, out-of-frame junctions, or ambiguous translated residues. V3J clonotypes were defined by identical inferred V gene, J gene, and CDR3 amino acid sequence. Percentage overlap between repertoires was computed as shared unique clonotypes divided by the size of the smaller repertoire. Three approaches were used to assess repertoire richness: RTK rarefaction, the Chao1 estimator, and Recon v2.1 estimates of unobserved clonotypes. Generation probabilities were computed with OLGA for all TCRbeta clonotypes obtained by the gDNA method from a few donors. TCRdb limited this immuneACCESS table to in-frame rearrangements with V and J called. A share of clones is missing; checked studies link under half to unresolved V genes, and the rest is unexplained. Clone size and the V and J calls come from that table; the DNA yielded D and trimming. The sample table lists some 1.4 million clones, roughly 96% of them with a count of one. In total, the top ten clones hold roughly 1.2% of the sample.

This specimen belongs to a study of shared clonotypes between healthy human individuals (dated by TCRdb to about 2020). Notes on the research overall: The cohort included a few men and a couple of women between 18 and 49 years of age. For each donor, CD4 naive and CD4 memory were each run on three plates, CD8 naive on two plates, and CD8 memory on one plate. Blood TCR repertoires of 5 or 6 healthy adults were deeply sequenced to estimate repertoire size and the extent of clonotype sharing between individuals. To increase sequencing depth and limit assay-specific biases, different laboratories used diverse techniques to prepare libraries and sequence TCR repertoires. Per donor, leukapheresis produced somewhere between about 0.94 and 9 billion PBMCs.

Beyond this particular receptor, the publication reports: Sharing across several donors was observed for 5% to 6.5% of naive CD4, over 3% of naive CD8, 2% to 2.5% of memory CD4, and roughly 0.4% of memory CD8 clonotypes. The small number of donors limited the genetic and exposure-history diversity represented. Naive subsets generally had larger estimated clonotype richness than memory subsets did. Sampling was restricted to blood, and TCR repertoires in tissue are likely to differ from TCR repertoires in blood. Even with the large sequencing depth, rarefaction of the sorted-subset datasets indicated that sequencing was incomplete. Clonotypes shared by all four sorted-subset donors showed higher generation probabilities than non-shared clonotypes. Pairwise subsampling led to the expectation that sequencing depth would affect the degree of clonotype sharing among donors.

Donors were healthy HIV-negative adults with no recently reported acute infections or vaccinations. Every donor was a Caucasian adult living in Nashville, Tennessee, USA. Magnetic negative selection was used to enrich CD4+ T cells, after which naive cells were positively selected on CD45RA and the negative fraction became the memory subset. After blood collection by leukapheresis, PBMCs were isolated using Ficoll-Histopaque density gradient centrifugation and then cryopreserved in the vapor phase of liquid nitrogen. Analytical flow cytometry was used to check the purity and quantity of every magnetically sorted T cell population. Each sorted fraction had its genomic DNA isolated and then quantified by UV absorbance on a Nanodrop 2000c. The CDR3 goes from the cysteine to the phenylalanine over 14 residues. Just the 42-base CDR3 DNA is kept, in frame starting at base 1. V trim: 8 bases; J trim: 3 bases; unmatched bases: 5. CDR1 is given as SNHLY and CDR2 as FYNNEI, both from the germline V gene.

Recombination linked TRBV2 to TRBJ1-4, and 8 junction bases match TRBD1. This sequence was found in a man aged 30 to 39 in good health. The sequencing sample was made of naive CD4+ T cells sorted from blood. The intended sense of this specimen's cell subset or site label: CD45RA+ positively selected. This receptor carries the CDR3 CASLQGGSNEKLFF. At the DNA level, the sequence is TGTGCCAGCCTACAGGGGGGTTCTAATGAAAAACTGTTTTTT.